The entry below gives a single T cell receptor beta chain sequence along with its context. In the original workflow: Nucleated cell counts were estimated from reference gene primer amplification. Generated by immunoSEQ multiplex PCR, the TCRdb table keeps only in-frame clones and is missing some. V and J calls and clone size are those listed in that table; D and trimming were worked out from the DNA. The data hold around 64,000 clones, with 91% observed a single time. This entry comes from a study of blood T cell repertoires in COVID-19. On the study more broadly: PBMCs, B-cell-depleted T cells, or T cells were the source of the cDNA or gDNA that made up the material.

This CDR3 spans 15 amino acids. Germline CDR1 reads SGHRS; CDR2 reads YFSETQ. V was shortened by 0 bases and J by 0 bases, with 9 bases between the two germline ends. Source material: peripheral blood. The V and J genes are TRBV5-1 and TRBJ1-2; tentative D call: TRBD1 (5 bases). This TCR was recovered from a human donor in a cohort sampled during active COVID-19. CDR3 coding DNA: TGCGCCAGCAGCTTGGTAACAGGCGCTAACTATGGCTACACCTTC. Amino acids: CASSLVTGANYGYTF.